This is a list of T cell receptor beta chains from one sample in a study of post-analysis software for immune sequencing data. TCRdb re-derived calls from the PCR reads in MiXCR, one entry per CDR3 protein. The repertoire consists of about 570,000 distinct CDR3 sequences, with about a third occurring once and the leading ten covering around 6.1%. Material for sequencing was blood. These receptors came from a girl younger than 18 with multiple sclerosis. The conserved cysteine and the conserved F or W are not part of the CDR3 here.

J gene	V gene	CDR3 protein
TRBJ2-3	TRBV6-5	ASRDRGIVTQY
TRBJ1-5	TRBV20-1	SQKGQPNQPQH
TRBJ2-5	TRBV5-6	ASNLGGGQETQY
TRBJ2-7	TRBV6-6	ASVGGPTSYEQY
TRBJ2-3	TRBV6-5	ASSYDRASLTDTQY
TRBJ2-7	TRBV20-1	SAPSKGNYEQY
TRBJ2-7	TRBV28	ASSETGIYEQY
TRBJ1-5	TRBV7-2	ASSSGTIIQH
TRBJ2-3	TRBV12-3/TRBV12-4	ASILSGTDYTDTQY
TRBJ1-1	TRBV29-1	SVESPRQFEAF
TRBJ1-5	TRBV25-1	ASSGRGQTTNQPQH
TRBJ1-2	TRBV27	ASSFTDRAAYGYT
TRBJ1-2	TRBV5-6	ASSLAYGGYGYT
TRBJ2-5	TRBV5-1	ASSLSETQY
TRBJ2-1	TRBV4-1	ASSQDGPGGNNEQF
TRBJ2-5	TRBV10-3	AISESTRGETQY
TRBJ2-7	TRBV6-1	ASGERRGYEQY
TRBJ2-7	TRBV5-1	ASSSTAYYEQY
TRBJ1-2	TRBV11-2	ASSSTKGGAPYGYT
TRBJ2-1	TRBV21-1	ASSEYLAGGLNEQF
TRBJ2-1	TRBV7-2	ASSLGLGPYNEQF
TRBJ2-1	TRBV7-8	ASSSVDSYYNEQF
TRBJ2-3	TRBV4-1	ASSQAGDTQC
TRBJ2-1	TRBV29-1	SVSQGPEQF